Listed below are T cell receptor beta chains from one sample, sequenced in a study of shared clonotypes between healthy human individuals. Using immunoSEQ multiplex PCR, the repertoire was profiled, and TCRdb retains in-frame clones only, with some absent. The table shows around 1.1 million clones, with 77% occurring only once. The sample consisted of memory CD4+ T cells from PBMCs. These receptor sequences come from a man younger than 35 in good health. Some clones in this sample may be carry-over from other donors' samples. CDR3s include the opening cysteine and the closing phenylalanine or tryptophan. D genes are given only for firm matches. Clone size, where shown, is once, few, many, or a class for clones that have expanded.

d_gene	v_gene	abundance	j_gene	CDR3nt	CDR3aa
-	TRBV11-2	-	TRBJ2-2	TGTGCCAGCAGCCGTCTTCGGGGAACCGGGGAGCTGTTTTTT	CASSRLRGTGELFF
-	TRBV30	-	TRBJ2-5	TGTGCCCGGGGACTCGAGACCCAGTACTTC	CARGLETQYF
-	TRBV19	-	TRBJ2-1	TGTGCCAGTAGTATCACCCTGGGGGGCAGGACCAACTACAATGAGCAGTTCTTC	CASSITLGGRTNYNEQFF
TRBD1	TRBV2	once	TRBJ1-1	TGTGCCAGCAGACCGACAGGGGGGAACACTGAAGCTTTCTTT	CASRPTGGNTEAFF
TRBD1	TRBV6-1	-	TRBJ1-3	TGTGCCAGCAGTGACCTACAGGGGTTCCTCTCTGGAAACACCATATATTTT	CASSDLQGFLSGNTIYF
TRBD2	TRBV5-1	-	TRBJ2-1	TGCGCCAGCAGCTTGGCTAGCGGGAGTGGCAATGAGCAGTTCTTC	CASSLASGSGNEQFF
TRBD2	TRBV7-3	few	TRBJ2-2	TGTGCCAGCAGCTTTAACGGGAGGGCGAACACCGGGGAGCTGTTTTTT	CASSFNGRANTGELFF
TRBD1	TRBV29-1	-	TRBJ2-3	TGCAGCGTTGCACGACAGGGGGCCCAGCAGTATTTT	CSVARQGAQQYF
TRBD1	TRBV11-3	few	TRBJ2-7	TGTGCCAGCAGCTCATCCCGGGACAGGGGGGACGAGCAGTACTTC	CASSSSRDRGDEQYF
TRBD1	TRBV5-1	-	TRBJ1-1	TGCGCCAGTAGGACAGGGGAATGGAACACTGAAGCTTTCTTT	CASRTGEWNTEAFF
-	TRBV28	-	TRBJ2-3	TGTGCCAGCAGTTCCCCGAGTGGGGGCACAGATACGCAGTATTTT	CASSSPSGGTDTQYF
-	TRBV6-5	-	TRBJ2-7	TGTGCCAGCAGTCCCCAGCCCGGACTCCCCCACGAGCAGTACTTC	CASSPQPGLPHEQYF
-	TRBV2	few	TRBJ2-3	TGTGCCACCGGGACCTTCACAGATACGCAGTATTTT	CATGTFTDTQYF